These T cell receptor beta chains were read from a single sample in a study of Graves' ophthalmopathy and Graves' hyperthyroidism. TCRdb recomputed calls from the multiplex PCR reads with MiXCR, one row per CDR3 protein. Altogether about 660,000 distinct CDR3 sequences are present, roughly 41% being singletons, with the ten largest covering more than 3%. The sequencing input was peripheral blood. These receptors came from an adult man with Graves' ophthalmopathy. Both conserved end residues are part of each CDR3. A D gene is named only where the DNA matches it firmly.

d_call j_call v_call cdr3_aa
TRBD1 . TRBV29-1 CSVPGQFNEQFF
TRBD1 TRBJ1-2 TRBV7-2 CASSLLDRDLYGYTF
TRBD1 TRBJ2-2 TRBV10-1 CASSTRQGANTGELSF
TRBD1 TRBJ1-2 TRBV19 CASAASGTGGDYTF
TRBD2 TRBJ2-5 TRBV7-2 CASSLFPGGGETQYF
TRBD1 TRBJ1-1 TRBV12-3/TRBV12-4 CASRTGQGEGINAEAFF
. TRBJ2-5 TRBV5-1 CASSLDVLGPPGQETQYF
. TRBJ2-5 TRBV5-1 CASSWDNRVQETQYF
. TRBJ1-1 TRBV7-2 CASSQEVRKNTEAFF
TRBD2 TRBJ2-7 TRBV29-1 CSVGGSGEQYF
TRBD1 TRBJ1-5 TRBV5-1 CASSLWTGGGQPQHF
. TRBJ2-5 TRBV5-6 CASSLRRPQETQYF
. TRBJ2-6 TRBV10-3 CAGTQSSGANVLTF
. TRBJ2-2 TRBV10-3 CASRRNNLRELFF
TRBD2 TRBJ2-1 TRBV24-1 CATSDFGTSGTNEQFF
. TRBJ1-1 TRBV10-3 CAISEYVVMNAEAFF
. TRBJ2-7 TRBV2 CASRDDWRQYF
TRBD2 TRBJ2-7 TRBV7-9 CASSWGTSGRLQYF
. TRBJ1-1 TRBV7-2 CASSPQEGTEAFF
. TRBJ1-1 TRBV27 CASGRRVNTEAFF
. TRBJ1-1 TRBV25-1 CASSVQGTTGAFF
TRBD1 TRBJ2-7 TRBV9 CASSADRGYEQYF
. TRBJ2-1 TRBV15 CATSSARITYNEQFF
TRBD1 TRBJ1-2 TRBV6-6 CASSYSDDRGLRAYGYTF
. TRBJ1-5 TRBV15 CATSRDRSRGETQHF
TRBD1 TRBJ1-4 TRBV5-1 CASSSGGEVPEKLFF
. . TRBV10-3 CAISEPGEMNEQFF
. TRBJ1-5 TRBV10-3 CAISGSGGNQPQHF
. TRBJ1-2 TRBV6-5 CASSSRSFYGYTF
TRBD1 TRBJ2-7 TRBV7-3 CASSVNRGSNEQYF
TRBD1 TRBJ1-4 TRBV7-2 CASSTTGGREKLFF
. TRBJ1-3 TRBV6-6 CASSNRGIYSGNTIYF
TRBD1 TRBJ2-6 TRBV19 CASRRRDRVPTGANVLTF
. TRBJ2-5 TRBV7-2 CASSSNGGGRETQYF
. TRBJ2-3 TRBV15 CATSRGTGTQYF
TRBD1 TRBJ1-2 TRBV20-1 CSAKKTGGEWDYGYTF
. TRBJ1-1 TRBV7-2 CASSLAGAGNTEAFF
TRBD2 TRBJ2-5 TRBV2 CASTPGLADRMRGTQYF
TRBD2 TRBJ2-7 TRBV20-1 CSAAPGTRDYEQYF
. TRBJ1-6 TRBV12-3/TRBV12-4 CASRPGRVRSPLHF
. TRBJ2-6 TRBV4-3 CASSQEGGTGANVLTF
. TRBJ1-3 TRBV9 CASSQAPSGNTIYF
TRBD1 TRBJ2-6 TRBV7-2 CASSTRQGAIGANVLTF
TRBD1 TRBJ1-3 TRBV19 CASSIFRGTPSGNTIYF
TRBD2 TRBJ2-1 TRBV10-3 CAISDGGSNEQFF
. TRBJ1-2 TRBV25-1 CAWWSDNYGYTF